Listed below are T cell receptor beta chains from one sample, sequenced in a study of regulatory and conventional T cells in RAG deficiency. Using immunoSEQ multiplex PCR, the repertoire was profiled, and TCRdb retains in-frame clones only, with some absent. The sample consists of 30,000 to 40,000 clones, around 89% of them appearing once. This sample also appeared in a second study, on regulatory T cells.

Sample: CD8+ T cells sorted from blood. These receptors all come from a human donor in good health. Each CDR3 is given with its conserved first and last residue. The D gene is left open where the match is weak.

J gene,V gene,D gene,CDR3 protein
TRBJ1-6,TRBV6-1,TRBD1,CASSLGTGESPLHF
TRBJ2-3,TRBV27,.,CASSLMGSRTDTQYF
TRBJ1-5,TRBV6-5,.,CASSSSGAGQPQHF
TRBJ2-1,TRBV29-1,.,CSAQRDNYNEQFF
.,TRBV2,.,CASSELRGGGPYEQYF
TRBJ2-1,TRBV19,.,CASSIQESRGRDEQFF
TRBJ1-1,TRBV6-5,.,CASKRREAVTEAFF
TRBJ1-5,TRBV6-5,.,CASSFGYPSSNQPQHF
TRBJ1-1,TRBV6-5,.,CASKRGARGTEAFF
TRBJ1-2,TRBV16,.,CASSQLNGYTF
TRBJ1-1,TRBV5-8,TRBD1,CASSWDRDTEAFF
TRBJ2-7,TRBV6-5,.,CASSYSSSGNAQF
TRBJ1-2,TRBV2,.,CASSEQSYNYGYTF
TRBJ1-2,TRBV7-9,.,CASRPLLGVHGYTF
TRBJ2-1,TRBV5-1,.,CASSSQSSDEQFF
TRBJ2-1,TRBV19,.,CASSISTSYNEQFF
TRBJ2-7,TRBV2,.,CASSFSSYEQYF
TRBJ2-7,TRBV28,.,CASSLTGTGLYEQYF
TRBJ2-3,TRBV6-4,.,CASSAQTGGTDTQYF
TRBJ2-7,TRBV28,.,CASRRPGQNYEQYF
TRBJ2-5,TRBV15,TRBD2,CATSKGLAGEETQYF
TRBJ2-3,TRBV15,.,CATSRVVTFTDTQYF
TRBJ2-7,TRBV14,.,CASSEGGTASYEQYF
TRBJ2-5,TRBV7-9,.,CASSLGGAQETQYF
TRBJ2-7,TRBV20-1,.,CSADLISEQYF
TRBJ1-3,TRBV10-2,.,CASRIRDFDTIYF
TRBJ1-3,TRBV7-8,.,CASSQGASGNTIYF
TRBJ2-1,TRBV20-1,.,CSAKLAYEQFF
TRBJ2-6,TRBV19,TRBD1,CASSVNLGTGGPLSGANVLTF
TRBJ2-5,TRBV29-1,TRBD1,CSVGDRGRGETQYF
TRBJ1-2,TRBV15,.,CATSRDRGGREYGYTF
TRBJ1-2,TRBV25-1,.,CASSEFPQGYTF
TRBJ2-2,TRBV7-3,TRBD2,CASGRENTGELFF
TRBJ2-7,TRBV25-1,.,CASSDRGYEQYF
TRBJ2-7,TRBV2,.,CASSEGAAGFTYEQYF
TRBJ2-7,TRBV29-1,.,CSVEGAGGYEQYF
TRBJ2-1,TRBV11-3,TRBD2,CASGRGGPDNEQFF